Included here is one T cell receptor beta chain sequence, with context. Its antigen remains unknown. This record belongs to a study of T cells expressing NK-cell markers. Overall study findings and caveats: Each of roughly 6 donors carried dominant NKG2C+ clonotypes accounting for about 1.0-7.5% of CD8+ T cells. Nothing established the HCMV specificity of expanded NKG2C+ T cell clones.

Using the 5' RACE reads, TCRdb records one entry per CDR3 protein without DNA. Recorded here are about 160,000 distinct CDR3 sequences; the top ten clones represent about 19%. This CDR3 comprises 14 residues. Per the germline V gene, CDR1 is DFQATT and CDR2 is SNEGSKA (reference sequence). The rearrangement links TRBV20-1 to TRBJ2-7; absent DNA, TCRdb's TRBD1 call cannot be checked. This receptor was obtained from a man aged 18-69 years in good health. Sequenced input: blood T cells: a sorted CD56 or NKG2C T cell subset, CD4+ or CD8+ T cells, or bulk PBMC T cells (not recorded which). The CDR3 reads CSARDEAGAYEQYF.